The rows below give T cell receptor beta chains drawn from one sample of a study of shared clonotypes between healthy human individuals. Repertoires were generated with immunoSEQ multiplex PCR, while TCRdb's copy carries only in-frame clones and drops some. The sample consists of about 680,000 clones, roughly 94% of them appearing once. The source material was naive CD8+ T cells sorted from blood. The receptors come from a man aged 25-40 years in good health. Each CDR3 is given with its conserved first and last residue.

TRBJ2-4,TRBV6-1,CALLLVAKNIQYF
TRBJ1-1,TRBV14,CASSADRALAEAFF
TRBJ2-7,TRBV28,CASSGTSGRLTSYEQYF
TRBJ2-5,TRBV29-1,CSVVIAGEVEETQYF
TRBJ2-1,TRBV5-1,CASSLERADNEQFF
TRBJ1-5,TRBV28,CASSPSRGGGGQPQHF
TRBJ2-1,TRBV10-2,CASIMGGNNEQFF
TRBJ2-2,TRBV28,CASGGVAGELFF
TRBJ2-5,TRBV7-2,CASSSAWGGETQYF
TRBJ2-1,TRBV27,CASAGQGLMGNEQFF
TRBJ2-7,TRBV16,CASSSARGTISYEQYF
TRBJ2-1,TRBV5-1,CASSLGGVEQFF
TRBJ2-2,TRBV19,CASSAHLGELFF
TRBJ2-2,TRBV7-3,CASSLIGSGELFF
TRBJ1-1,TRBV29-1,CSVENRYTEAFF
TRBJ2-7,TRBV29-1,CSVGGGDFYEQYF
TRBJ2-1,TRBV5-1,CASSLGSSGLVDEQFF
TRBJ2-1,TRBV2,CASSGTGSSYNEQFF
TRBJ2-7,TRBV29-1,CSVVALASHEQYF
TRBJ2-7,TRBV11-2,CASSGTSGKYEQYF
TRBJ2-2,TRBV6-5,CASRVGTGVSGELFF
TRBJ2-1,TRBV14,CASSSRARFPSRGNEQFF
TRBJ2-3,TRBV18,CASSPGDRGSPDTQYF
TRBJ2-7,TRBV27,CASSPLGGGFTYEQYF
TRBJ2-4,TRBV7-9,CASSAGDGGNIQYF
TRBJ2-1,TRBV7-2,CASSSPGLAGGPSYNEQFF
TRBJ1-4,TRBV4-3,CASSQVGRRAEKLFF
TRBJ1-4,TRBV28,CASSLLLEGKLFF
TRBJ2-4,TRBV7-9,CASSLTLAGEVKNIQYF
TRBJ1-4,TRBV4-1,CASSQVSLLNEKLFF
TRBJ2-2,TRBV5-1,CASSFGRGSTGELFF
TRBJ2-3,TRBV5-8,CASGQLAGASTDTQYF
TRBJ2-3,TRBV25-1,CASSGEGTSGKSTDTQYF
TRBJ1-1,TRBV27,CASSSRDRGLATEAFF
TRBJ2-1,TRBV11-2,CASSSGLAGVDEQFF
TRBJ2-5,TRBV5-4,CASSTSGVKTQYF
TRBJ2-7,TRBV27,CASSSLDPSPPYEQYF
TRBJ1-1,TRBV9,CASSVVSGPNTEAFF
TRBJ2-1,TRBV6-6,CASSLGNEQFF
TRBJ2-3,TRBV7-9,CASSPSGSSDTQYF
TRBJ2-1,TRBV6-5,CASSRGSGPYNEQFF
TRBJ2-1,TRBV11-3,CASSSRTAEEYNEQFF
TRBJ2-7,TRBV6-5,CASTKGPSGLYEQYF
TRBJ2-5,TRBV7-2,CASSLDPSETQYF
TRBJ2-7,TRBV10-2,CASSEYRGNYEQYF
TRBJ2-3,TRBV11-2,CASENRRDRRTDTQYF
TRBJ2-7,TRBV7-2,CASSSISTGTRAYEQYF
TRBJ2-2,TRBV29-1,CSVEGAWGTGELFF
TRBJ2-7,TRBV10-2,CASSEIAGSSYEQYF